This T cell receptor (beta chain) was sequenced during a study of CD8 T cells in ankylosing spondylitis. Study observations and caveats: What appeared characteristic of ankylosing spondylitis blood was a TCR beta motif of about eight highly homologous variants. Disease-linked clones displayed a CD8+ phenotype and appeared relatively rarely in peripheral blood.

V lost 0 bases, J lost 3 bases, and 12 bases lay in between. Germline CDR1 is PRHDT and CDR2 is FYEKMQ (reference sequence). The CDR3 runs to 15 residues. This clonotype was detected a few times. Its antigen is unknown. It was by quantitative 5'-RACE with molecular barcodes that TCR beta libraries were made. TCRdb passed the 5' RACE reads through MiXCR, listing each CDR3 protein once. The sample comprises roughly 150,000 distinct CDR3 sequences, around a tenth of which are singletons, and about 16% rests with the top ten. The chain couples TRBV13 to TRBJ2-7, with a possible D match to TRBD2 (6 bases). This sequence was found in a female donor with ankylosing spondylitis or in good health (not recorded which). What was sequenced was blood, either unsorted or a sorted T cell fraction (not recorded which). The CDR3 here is CASSLGGVSGYEQYF. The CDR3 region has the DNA TGTGCCAGCAGCTTAGGAGGGGTTAGCGGCTACGAGCAGTACTTC.